These 32 T cell receptor beta chains share one sample of origin, sequenced in a study of blood T cell repertoires in COVID-19 (dated by TCRdb to about 2020). Library construction relied on the immunoSEQ multiplex PCR assay. As stored in TCRdb, this immuneACCESS dataset retains in-frame rearrangements with V and J assigned. A fraction of the clones does not appear; measured against another copy, unresolved V genes explain less than half of the discrepancy, and the remainder lacks a known reason. The sample table lists some 150,000 clones, roughly 90% of them with a count of one. The top ten clones comprise around 1.5% of the sample. Material: peripheral blood. These receptors came from a human donor in a cohort sampled during active COVID-19.

The chain combines TRBV6-5 with TRBJ2-4, with TRBD2 identical over 7 bases. The junction had 22 bases not matched to a gene; V was cut back by 10 bases and J by 16 bases. Germline V gives CDR1 MNHEY, CDR2 SVGAGI. This CDR3 is 14 amino acids long. The CDR3 nucleotides are TGTGCCACTACCGGGGGGTTACAGTCTCATATTCTATACTTC. It specifies CATTGGLQSHILYF.

J is TRBJ2-3 and V is TRBV2, with 8 bases aligning to TRBD2. The germline gives CDR1 SNHLY, CDR2 FYNNEI. The CDR3 loop spans 13 amino acids. After removal of 9 bases from V and 2 bases from J, the junction contained 4 bases not matched to a gene. CDR3 sequence: CARSGGNTDTQYF. DNA of the CDR3: TGTGCCAGATCGGGGGGGAACACAGATACGCAGTATTTT.

The chain couples TRBV29-1 to TRBJ1-2; D is unresolved. This CDR3 contains 13 residues. Germline CDR1 reads SQVTM; CDR2 reads ANQGSEA. Trimming shortened V by 7 bases and J by 3 bases, and 15 bases separated the two germline ends. The CDR3: CSAWASLDYGYTF. CDR3 sequence (DNA): TGCAGCGCCTGGGCCTCCTTGGACTATGGCTACACCTTC.

This clone was recorded only once. The V and J genes are TRBV19 and TRBJ1-5, with 9 nucleotides matching TRBD1. Germline loops: CDR1 LNHDA, CDR2 SQIVND (reference sequence). The length of the CDR3 is 15 residues. V dropped 5 bases and J dropped 9; count of bases not matched to a gene: 11. The CDR3 DNA reads as TGTGCCAGTAGTGGGACAGGGCCCTGGGTACGGCCCCAGCATTTT. This gives the protein CASSGTGPWVRPQHF.

V gene TRBV27 combines with J gene TRBJ2-7; no clear D gene. The length of the CDR3 is 13 residues. Germline-derived CDR1 and CDR2 are MNHEY and SMNVEV (reference sequence). V lost 3 bases to trimming and J lost 0 bases, with 6 bases between them. CDR3 coding DNA: TGTGCCAGCAGTTTGGCGGCCTCCTACGAGCAGTACTTC. Translating gives CASSLAASYEQYF.

V is TRBV14 and J is TRBJ2-3, with 8 bases lining up with TRBD2. The CDR3 is made up of 14 amino acids. The germline gives CDR1 SGHDN, CDR2 FVKESK. The trim removed 3 bases at V and 8 bases at J, leaving 7 bases unmatched. The CDR3 here is CASSQAGGLVTQYF. DNA of the CDR3: TGTGCCAGCAGCCAGGCGGGGGGCCTGGTTACGCAGTATTTT.

This clone was seen a few times. The rearrangement links TRBV29-1 to TRBJ1-1, with a tentative D call TRBD1 (6 bases). Germline CDR1 and CDR2: SQVTM and ANQGSEA. V lost 7 bases and J 1 base, leaving 16 bases between the germline ends. The CDR3 loop spans 14 amino acids. In DNA, the CDR3 is TGCAGCGCCCTGTACAGGGTGACGAACACTGAAGCTTTCTTT. Translation gives CSALYRVTNTEAFF.

The chain joins TRBV6-5 to TRBJ1-1, with a possible D match to TRBD1 (5 bases). The length of the CDR3 is 13 residues. Germline V CDR1 and CDR2: MNHEY, SVGAGI. Trimming left V 7 bases short and J 4 bases short, with 13 bases between. The CDR3 region is CASNPVGGTEAFF. The CDR3, as DNA: TGTGCCAGCAACCCCGTGGGGGGCACTGAAGCTTTCTTT.

The chain links TRBV7-2 to TRBJ2-5; D gene ambiguous. Germline V lookup: CDR1 SGHTA, CDR2 FQGNSA. Trimming pared 3 bases from V and 4 bases from J, leaving 12 bases between. The CDR3 contains 14 residues. The CDR3 bases are TGTGCCAGCAGCTTGAGACCGACGGGAGAGACCCAGTACTTC. It codes for CASSLRPTGETQYF. The full variable domain, with the rest looked up from reference TRBV7-2 and TRBJ2-5, is GAGVSQSPSNKVTEKGKDVELRCDPISGHTALYWYRQSLGQGLEFLIYFQGNSAPDKSGLPSDRFSAERTGGSVSTLTIQRTQQEDSAVYLCASSLRPTGETQYFGPGTRLLVL.

This clone was seen once. The chain has TRBV5-4 and TRBJ2-1, with 13 bases identical to TRBD2. With V trimmed by 6 bases and J by 4 bases, 4 bases remained unmatched. The CDR3 totals 15 residues. From germline, CDR1 is SGHNT and CDR2 YYREEE (reference sequence). The CDR3, as DNA: TGTGCCAGCACACTAGCGGGGGGGCTTTACAATGAGCAGTTCTTC. Translating gives CASTLAGGLYNEQFF. The full variable domain, rest sourced from reference TRBV5-4 and TRBJ2-1, is ETGVTQSPTHLIKTRGQQVTLRCSSQSGHNTVSWYQQALGQGPQFIFQYYREEENGRGNFPPRFSGLQFPNYSSELNVNALELDDSALYLCASTLAGGLYNEQFFGPGTRLTVL.

This chain connects TRBV3-1 (or the pseudogene TRBV3-2) to TRBJ2-2; 16 bases are shared with TRBD2. The germline V gene has CDR1 LGHDT and CDR2 YNNKEL (reference sequence). Trimming removed 0 bases from V and 1 base from J; junction bases left unmatched: 5. CDR3 length: 20 amino acids. The CDR3 DNA sequence: TGTGCCAGCAGCCAAGATCGGGGACTAGCGGGGGGGCAGAACACCGGGGAGCTGTTTTTT. Amino acids: CASSQDRGLAGGQNTGELFF.

This clone was found once. The J gene is TRBJ2-6, the V gene TRBV5-4, with D maybe TRBD1 (7 bases). With 4 bases removed from V and 3 bases from J, the gap between germline ends came to 14 bases. This CDR3 has 16 amino acids. CDR1 is SGHNT, CDR2 YYREEE, per germline (reference sequence). CDR3 in DNA: TGTGCCAGCAGCCCCAGACAGGGAGGTGGGGCCAACGTCCTGACTTTC. This codes for CASSPRQGGGANVLTF.

CDR3 residues: CASSQDRGETQYF. CDR3 bases: TGTGCCAGCAGCCAAGATCGCGGTGAGACCCAGTACTTC. The chain recombines TRBV4-2 with TRBJ2-5; no definite D call. Germline loops: CDR1 LGHNA, CDR2 YNFKEQ. The CDR3 totals 13 residues. The V gene lost 0 bases and the J gene lost 5 bases, with 7 bases spanning the gap.

The chain employs TRBV4-1 and TRBJ2-1, with 12 bases lining up with TRBD2. This CDR3 is 15 amino acids long. Germline values: CDR1 MGHRA, CDR2 YSYEKL. The J segment lost 10 bases and the V segment lost 3 bases, leaving 7 bases of the junction unmatched. The CDR3: CASSQGLAGSGEQFF. In DNA form, the CDR3 reads TGCGCCAGCAGCCAGGGACTAGCGGGTTCTGGGGAGCAGTTCTTC.

The chain has TRBV6-2 or TRBV6-3 and TRBJ2-2, with 8 bases lining up with TRBD1. Germline V gene lookup returns CDR1 MNHEY and CDR2 SVGEGT. V shed 4 bases and J 4 bases; nucleotides not matched to a gene: 14. This CDR3 spans 18 amino acids. The CDR3 bases are TGTGCCAGCAGTTCACGTCCGACAGGGGTCATCGGCACCGGGGAGCTGTTTTTT. This gives the protein CASSSRPTGVIGTGELFF.

The chain joins TRBV23-1 to TRBJ1-5; D remains ambiguous. TRBV23-1 belongs to the ORF category, with a function that is uncertain. This CDR3 has 12 amino acids. V was clipped by 0 bases and J by 6 bases, with 3 bases between them. The CDR3 sequence is CASSQSSQPQHF. Written as DNA, the CDR3 is TGCGCCAGCAGTCAATCGAGTCAGCCCCAGCATTTT.

The chain uses TRBV6-5 and TRBJ1-5, with D maybe TRBD1 (6 bases). This CDR3 is built from 15 residues. Germline V CDR1 and CDR2: MNHEY, SVGAGI. The ends were cut back, 6 bases at V and 0 bases at J, with 12 bases in the middle. This CDR3 is CASRLTGLSNQPQHF. As DNA, the CDR3 is TGTGCCAGCAGACTAACAGGGCTTAGCAATCAGCCCCAGCATTTT.

In its sample, this clone was seen once. This chain links TRBV27 with TRBJ2-2, with 10 positions matching TRBD2. The V gene end was trimmed by 8 bases and the J gene end by 1 base; junction bases not matched to a gene: 4. From germline, CDR1 is MNHEY and CDR2 SMNVEV (reference sequence). The CDR3 has 15 amino acids. This chain's CDR3 is CASGASGGNTGELFF. CDR3 sequence (DNA): TGTGCCAGCGGGGCTAGCGGGGGGAACACCGGGGAGCTGTTTTTT.

This rearrangement joins TRBV15 to TRBJ2-3; 10 nucleotides match TRBD2. The CDR3 loop spans 15 amino acids. The V and J ends lost 5 bases and 5 bases, in that order; junction bases with no gene match: 7. Germline lookup yields CDR1 LNHNV and CDR2 YYDKDF (reference sequence). The CDR3 region has the DNA TGTGCCACCAGCGAACCGGGACTAGCGCAAGATACGCAGTATTTT. Its protein product is CATSEPGLAQDTQYF.

This chain connects TRBV5-1 to TRBJ2-5; possibly TRBD1 for D (6 bases). V was trimmed by 3 bases and J by 4 bases, leaving 19 bases between them. Germline V gene lookup returns CDR1 SGHRS and CDR2 YFSETQ. The CDR3 consists of 16 residues. The CDR3 reads CASSYGPRGFAETQYF. The CDR3 DNA reads as TGCGCCAGCAGCTATGGCCCTAGGGGGTTCGCAGAGACCCAGTACTTC. Complete variable domain (other parts from reference TRBV5-1 and TRBJ2-5): KAGVTQTPRYLIKTRGQQVTLSCSPISGHRSVSWYQQTPGQGLQFLFEYFSETQRNKGNFPGRFSGRQFSNSRSEMNVSTLELGDSALYLCASSYGPRGFAETQYFGPGTRLLVL.

This clone was picked up a small number of times. This chain connects TRBV29-1 to TRBJ1-5; D is perhaps TRBD1 (5 bases). The CDR3 consists of 13 residues. The V gene lost 5 bases and the J gene lost 2 bases, with 10 bases spanning the gap. Germline V lookup: CDR1 SQVTM, CDR2 ANQGSEA. CDR3 in amino acids: CSVLTGGNQPQHF. The CDR3 DNA sequence: TGCAGCGTTCTAACAGGTGGCAATCAGCCCCAGCATTTT.

The chain has TRBV14 and TRBJ1-1; unclear D gene. V was shortened by 0 bases and J by 3 bases, with 8 bases between the two germline ends. The germline V gene encodes CDR1 SGHDN and CDR2 FVKESK. The CDR3 is 14 residues long. The CDR3 coding sequence is TGTGCCAGCAGCCAAGACAGGACTTACACTGAAGCTTTCTTT. It yields the protein CASSQDRTYTEAFF.

V is TRBV5-6 and J is TRBJ1-2; TRBD1 might be the D (6 bases). The CDR3 has 14 amino acids. Trimming removed 1 base from V and 4 bases from J, with 11 bases in between. The germline V gene has CDR1 SGHDT and CDR2 YYEEEE. CDR3 in amino acids: CASSLPGVVYGYTF. For the CDR3, the DNA is TGTGCCAGCAGCTTGCCAGGGGTGGTCTATGGCTACACCTTC.

The chain joins TRBV18 to TRBJ1-1; 8 nucleotides align to TRBD1. Germline V gives CDR1 KGHSH, CDR2 LQKENI. The CDR3 runs 14 residues. Unmatched junction bases numbered 4, after V lost 2 bases and J lost 5 bases. The CDR3 sequence is CASSPDRGGTEAFF. The CDR3 bases are TGTGCCAGCTCACCAGACAGGGGAGGGACTGAAGCTTTCTTT.

The chain employs TRBV15 and TRBJ2-3, with D perhaps matching TRBD2 (6 bases). Trimming removed 0 bases from V and 2 bases from J, with 18 bases in between. The CDR3 contains 18 residues. Germline loops: CDR1 LNHNV, CDR2 YYDKDF (reference sequence). CDR3 residues: CATSRDLSTSLDTDTQYF. The CDR3 nucleotides are TGTGCCACCAGCAGAGATCTTTCCACTAGCTTAGACACAGATACGCAGTATTTT.

The V gene is TRBV7-2, the J gene TRBJ1-5; 8 nucleotides line up with TRBD1. CDR1 and CDR2 (germline): SGHTA, FQGNSA. The CDR3 totals 14 residues. V lost 3 bases to trimming and J lost 2 bases; unmatched junction nucleotides: 0. CDR3 DNA: TGTGCCAGCAGCTTGACAGGGGGCAATCAGCCCCAGCATTTT. It translates to CASSLTGGNQPQHF.

The rearrangement joins TRBV19 to TRBJ1-1; TRBD1 matches 9 bases. Germline V gives CDR1 LNHDA, CDR2 SQIVND (reference sequence). V trimming: 10 bases; J trimming: 1 base; junction bases outside the gene matches: 7. The CDR3 is made up of 14 amino acids. CDR3: CATKDRGQNTEAFF. CDR3 nucleotide sequence: TGTGCCACCAAGGACAGGGGCCAGAACACTGAAGCTTTCTTT.

This rearrangement joins TRBV6-5 to TRBJ1-6, with D perhaps matching TRBD1 (6 bases). Per the germline V gene, CDR1 is MNHEY and CDR2 is SVGAGI. The V gene lost 4 bases and the J gene lost 6 bases, with 10 bases spanning the gap. CDR3 length: 14 amino acids. CDR3 bases: TGTGCCAGCAGTTCTATAGGGGGTAATTCACCCCTCCACTTT. Its protein product is CASSSIGGNSPLHF.

This clone occurred once. J is TRBJ2-3 and V is TRBV9; 8 bases are shared with TRBD2. Germline V gene lookup returns CDR1 SGDLS and CDR2 YYNGEE. The CDR3 spans 16 residues. With 3 bases clipped from V and 1 base from J, the junction kept 7 bases outside the gene matches. Here the CDR3 DNA reads TGTGCCAGCAGCGCTCGGGGGGGCCTTGGCACAGATACGCAGTATTTT. It encodes CASSARGGLGTDTQYF. Combining the CDR3 with reference TRBV9 and TRBJ2-3 gives the whole variable domain DSGVTQTPKHLITATGQRVTLRCSPRSGDLSVYWYQQSLDQGLQFLIQYYNGEERAKGNILERFSAQQFPDLHSELNLSSLELGDSALYFCASSARGGLGTDTQYFGPGTRLTVL.

The gene calls are TRBV4-1 and TRBJ2-3; 10 nucleotides line up with TRBD2. The ends lost 1 base at V and 1 base at J; junction bases unmatched: 5. The CDR3 is 17 amino acids. Germline V gene sequence: CDR1 MGHRA, CDR2 YSYEKL. DNA for the CDR3: TGCGCCAGCAGCCAAGTTGCTAGCGGGGGCGGCACAGATACGCAGTATTTT. Its protein product is CASSQVASGGGTDTQYF.

This chain joins TRBV30 and TRBJ1-3; D gene uncertain. Trimming stripped 2 bases from V and 8 bases from J, with 13 bases between. Per the germline V gene, CDR1 is GTSNPN and CDR2 is SVGIG (reference sequence). The CDR3 has 13 amino acids. CDR3 amino acids: CAWSYNGRDTIYF. DNA for the CDR3: TGTGCCTGGAGTTACAACGGCCGGGACACCATATATTTT.

The rearrangement joins TRBV5-1 to TRBJ1-1, with 9 bases matching TRBD1. This CDR3 has 14 amino acids. CDR1 and CDR2 from the germline V gene are SGHRS and YFSETQ. J was trimmed by 5 bases and V by 4 bases; bases with no gene match: 6. CDR3 coding DNA: TGCGCCAGCAGCAGTACAGGGGGCTGGACTGAAGCTTTCTTT. The encoded protein is CASSSTGGWTEAFF.